The sequence of this T cell receptor beta chain was determined in a study of T-cell memory formation after mild COVID-19. Study in general: Among the donors, TCR clusters were largely specific to each donor.

Constant-segment primers served in 5'RACE that generated TCR alpha and TCR beta cDNA libraries bearing sample barcodes and UMIs. A single record per CDR3 protein comes from TCRdb applying MiXCR to the 5' RACE reads. Of some 100,000 distinct CDR3 sequences listed, 11% were seen once; the top ten hold around 39%. The length of the CDR3 is 14 residues. Germline V gene data show CDR1 as SGHAT and CDR2 as FQNNGV. Trimming took off 3 bases at V and 4 bases at J, with 12 bases between the two ends. This clonotype appeared many times. The V call is TRBV11-2, the J call TRBJ1-1, with D possibly TRBD1 on 5 matching bases. Material: PBMCs or a T cell subset sorted from them (not recorded which). This clonotype was sampled from a man between 18 and 35 years old who had mild COVID-19 (a few samples of this study predate the infection). Cell type and time point are not known. CDR3 amino acids: CASSFEGLGTEAFF. CDR3 coding DNA: TGTGCCAGCAGCTTCGAGGGGTTGGGCACTGAAGCTTTCTTT.